Shown below are 19 T cell receptor beta chains from a single sample sequenced in a study of blood T cell repertoires in COVID-19 (TCRdb year 2020). Libraries were prepared through the immunoSEQ multiplex PCR assay. Entries here come from immuneACCESS through TCRdb and include only in-frame sequences with V and J called. Some clones fail to appear in such tables; in the studies checked, an unresolved V gene covers under half of the shortfall, and the cause of the remainder is unknown. This sample holds under 150,000 clones; 65% to 90% were observed only once. The ten largest account for less than 2.5% of the sample. The specimen was PBMCs or T cells enriched from blood (not recorded which). These receptors were collected from a woman aged 45-65 years who had recovered from COVID-19.

The rearrangement joins TRBV29-1 to TRBJ2-3; a possible D gene is TRBD2 (7 bases). Germline V gene data show CDR1 as SQVTM and CDR2 as ANQGSEA. Trimming removed 3 bases from V and 4 bases from J, with 17 bases in between. The CDR3 has 15 residues. CDR3 protein: CSVDPKGGDADTQYF. The DNA for the CDR3 is TGCAGCGTTGACCCGAAGGGGGGGGATGCAGATACGCAGTATTTT.

The V call is TRBV7-2, the J call TRBJ1-2; TRBD1 agrees at 10 bases. This CDR3 has 14 residues. V was clipped by 5 bases and J by 4 bases; unmatched bases: 4. Germline V gene data show CDR1 as SGHTA and CDR2 as FQGNSA. CDR3 coding DNA: TGTGCCAGCAGCCCCGACAGGGGGCTCTATGGCTACACCTTC. Amino acid sequence: CASSPDRGLYGYTF. Looking up the rest from reference TRBV7-2 and TRBJ1-2 gives the full variable domain: GAGVSQSPSNKVTEKGKDVELRCDPISGHTALYWYRQSLGQGLEFLIYFQGNSAPDKSGLPSDRFSAERTGGSVSTLTIQRTQQEDSAVYLCASSPDRGLYGYTFGSGTRLTVV.

A single count supports this clone. The chain employs TRBV7-9 and TRBJ2-1, with TRBD1 matching over 7 bases. The CDR3 has 15 residues. With 2 bases clipped from V and 2 bases from J, the junction kept 3 bases outside the gene matches. Per the germline V gene, CDR1 is SEHNR and CDR2 is FQNEAQ (reference sequence). The CDR3 DNA follows: TGTGCCAGCAGCTTACAGGGGGTCACCTACAATGAGCAGTTCTTC. Translation: CASSLQGVTYNEQFF.

The chain joins TRBV30 to TRBJ1-1, with D tentatively TRBD1 (5 bases). This CDR3 region has 11 residues. Between the trimmed V and J ends, which lost 8 bases and 2 bases, there was a span of 9 bases. CDR1 GTSNPN and CDR2 SVGIG come from the germline V gene (reference sequence). CDR3 amino acids: CAVQDNTEAFF. CDR3 nucleotides: TGTGCCGTACAGGATAACACTGAAGCTTTCTTT.

The rearrangement uses TRBV3-1 (or the pseudogene TRBV3-2) and TRBJ1-1, with D possibly matching TRBD1 (5 bases). This CDR3 is built from 13 residues. Trimming took off 6 bases at V and 5 bases at J, with 13 bases between the two ends. Germline-derived CDR1 and CDR2 are LGHDT and YNNKEL (reference sequence). CDR3 residues: CASSQSGGTEAFF. The CDR3 DNA reads as TGTGCCAGCAGTCAAAGCGGGGGTACTGAAGCTTTCTTT.

This clone showed up just once. The chain links TRBV29-1 to TRBJ2-2, with D perhaps matching TRBD1 (6 bases). V was shortened by 4 bases and J by 2 bases, with 11 bases between the two germline ends. This CDR3 comprises 14 residues. Germline assignment: CDR1 SQVTM and CDR2 ANQGSEA. CDR3 DNA: TGCAGCGTTGTGTTGGGACATAACACCGGGGAGCTGTTTTTT. This sequence encodes CSVVLGHNTGELFF.

The chain combines TRBV30 with TRBJ1-5; 7 bases are shared with TRBD1. The CDR3 length is 15 residues. V trimming: 0 bases; J trimming: 3 bases; junction bases outside the gene matches: 5. Germline CDR1 GTSNPN, CDR2 SVGIG (reference sequence). The CDR3 region has the DNA TGTGCCTGGAGTGTGGCAGGGGGACTCAATCAGCCCCAGCATTTT. This codes for CAWSVAGGLNQPQHF.

The chain is built from TRBV19 and TRBJ1-4; D is unresolved. Deletions cut 5 bases from V and 4 bases from J, with 17 bases between. The CDR3 runs to 16 residues. CDR1 and CDR2 from the germline V gene are LNHDA and SQIVND (reference sequence). CDR3 protein: CASSSSWAGFNEKLFF. The CDR3 DNA follows: TGTGCCAGTAGTTCATCGTGGGCGGGCTTTAATGAAAAACTGTTTTTT.

This rearrangement joins TRBV12-5 to TRBJ2-3; D possibly corresponds to TRBD2 (5 bases). CDR3 length: 15 residues. Germline CDR1 reads LGHNT; CDR2 reads FRNRAP. The ends were cut back, 0 bases at V and 5 bases at J, with 12 bases in the middle. CDR3 loop: CASGLVGSDGDTQYF. The CDR3, as DNA: TGTGCTAGTGGTTTGGTAGGGAGTGACGGAGATACGCAGTATTTT.

The chain couples TRBV19 to TRBJ1-1; 8 bases align to TRBD1. V dropped 6 bases and J dropped 10; count of bases not matched to a gene: 7. Germline V lookup: CDR1 LNHDA, CDR2 SQIVND (reference sequence). The CDR3 totals 12 residues. Here the CDR3 reads CASSAQGGGAFF. CDR3 coding DNA: TGTGCCAGTAGCGCACAGGGGGGGGGAGCTTTCTTT.

The chain joins TRBV9 to TRBJ2-7; a possible D gene is TRBD2 (6 bases). V lost 0 bases and J 7 bases, leaving 11 bases between the germline ends. CDR3 length: 13 amino acids. Germline CDR1 is SGDLS and CDR2 is YYNGEE. The CDR3 sequence is CASSVAGSGEQYF. CDR3 DNA: TGTGCCAGCAGCGTAGCGGGCAGCGGGGAGCAGTACTTC. The full variable domain, in which reference TRBV9 and TRBJ2-7 provide the parts outside the CDR3, is DSGVTQTPKHLITATGQRVTLRCSPRSGDLSVYWYQQSLDQGLQFLIQYYNGEERAKGNILERFSAQQFPDLHSELNLSSLELGDSALYFCASSVAGSGEQYFGPGTRLTVT.

The genes are TRBV4-3 and TRBJ2-1; D ambiguous. The CDR3 loop spans 16 amino acids. Trimming shortened V by 0 bases and J by 3 bases, and 12 bases separated the two germline ends. Per germline, CDR1 LGHNA and CDR2 YSLEER. The CDR3 coding sequence is TGCGCCAGCAGCCAAGATAGAAGTGGAGTCTACAATGAGCAGTTCTTC. It encodes CASSQDRSGVYNEQFF.

J is TRBJ1-5 and V is TRBV6-1; TRBD1 aligns across 7 bases. V lost 1 base, J lost 0 bases, and 9 bases stayed unmatched. CDR1 MNHNS and CDR2 SASEGT come from the germline V gene. This CDR3 has 18 amino acids. CDR3 DNA: TGTGCCAGCAGTGAAGATCCGGGACAGACTAATAGCAATCAGCCCCAGCATTTT. It encodes CASSEDPGQTNSNQPQHF.

The CDR3 here is CASSGGSPATEAFF. Here the CDR3 DNA reads TGTGCCAGCAGTGGCGGATCCCCGGCCACTGAAGCTTTCTTT. The genes are TRBV2 and TRBJ1-1; D gene unclear. Germline values: CDR1 SNHLY, CDR2 FYNNEI. V was clipped by 4 bases and J by 4 bases, with 13 bases between them. The CDR3 has 14 residues.

The V and J genes are TRBV3-1 (or the pseudogene TRBV3-2) and TRBJ1-6, with D possibly matching TRBD1 (6 bases). Germline assignment: CDR1 LGHDT and CDR2 YNNKEL (reference sequence). The CDR3 contains 14 residues. Between the trimmed V and J ends, which lost 4 bases and 7 bases, there was a span of 11 bases. The CDR3 loop reads CASSRGQLNSPLHF. In DNA, the CDR3 is TGTGCCAGCAGCCGCGGACAGTTAAATTCACCCCTCCACTTT.

The chain is built from TRBV7-3 and TRBJ2-3; 7 bases agree with TRBD2. Germline CDR1 and CDR2: SGHTA and FQGTGA. The CDR3 sequence is 15 residues long. J lost 3 bases, V lost 5 bases, and 8 bases had no gene match. CDR3 residues: CASSLQGLVTDTQYF. The CDR3 DNA is TGTGCCAGCAGCCTCCAAGGACTAGTAACAGATACGCAGTATTTT.

The chain uses TRBV12-5 and TRBJ1-3, with a possible D match to TRBD1 (6 bases). Per germline, CDR1 LGHNT and CDR2 FRNRAP. Trimming pared 6 bases from V and 0 bases from J, leaving 15 bases between. The length of the CDR3 is 16 residues. The CDR3 here is CASGPGQPGSGNTIYF. CDR3 in DNA: TGTGCTAGTGGACCTGGACAGCCAGGCTCTGGAAACACCATATATTTT.

The chain recombines TRBV6-5 with TRBJ1-1, with a weak D call TRBD1 (5 bases). Germline V lookup: CDR1 MNHEY, CDR2 SVGAGI. Deletions cut 4 bases from V and 5 bases from J, with 17 bases between. The CDR3 has 15 residues. CDR3 residues: CASSFWGRERTEAFF. CDR3 sequence (DNA): TGTGCCAGCAGTTTCTGGGGGAGGGAGAGAACTGAAGCTTTCTTT.

This clone was observed once. The chain carries TRBV11-3 and TRBJ1-2; D is possibly TRBD1 (6 bases). The V end was cut by 3 bases, the J end by 7 bases, with 12 bases between. The CDR3 contains 13 residues. Looked up from germline, CDR1 is SGHNT and CDR2 is YENEEA. The CDR3 here is CASSLGAVFGYTF. The CDR3 DNA sequence: TGTGCCAGCAGCTTGGGGGCAGTCTTTGGCTACACCTTC.